This T cell receptor (beta chain) stems from a study of T cell responses to AZD1222 COVID-19 vaccine. Findings of the study overall: Spike-wide vaccine-associated CD4 TCRs dominated at 160-218 and 743-854. Close to half of all spike-specific TCRs reportedly target regions of the variants that are unmutated. Donor demographics were predominantly white British with a female majority; clonal diversity may be underestimated.

About this clone: Its antigen is unknown.

The data were produced by immunoSEQ multiplex PCR, yet TCRdb's version contains in-frame clones alone and is incomplete. Among 130,000 to 150,000 clones listed, around 90% were seen once. Germline V CDR1 and CDR2: MNHEY, SVGAGI. Trimming shortened V by 5 bases and J by 1 base, and 10 bases separated the two germline ends. The CDR3 contains 14 residues. The clonotype was recovered from an adult in good health. The sequencing used peripheral blood, collected on day 0 of MenACWY control vaccination. The chain recombines TRBV6-5 with TRBJ2-3; TRBD2 might be the D (7 bases). The CDR3: CASSRGAGTDTQYF. CDR3 nucleotides: TGTGCCAGCAGTCGGGGGGCGGGCACAGATACGCAGTATTTT.